What follows describes a single T cell receptor beta chain. Its matching antigen is unknown. The CDR3 contains 14 residues. Germline CDR1 and CDR2: SGHRS and YFSETQ. V was trimmed by 2 bases and J by 7 bases, leaving 15 bases between them. These data belong to a study of post-analysis software for immune sequencing data. The study, taken as a whole, reports: A few TRBV segments (TRBV5-6, TRBV5-1 and TRBV20-1 among them) occurred more frequently in patients than in controls. Controls showed significantly higher normalized Chao1 diversity than did multiple sclerosis patients.

The TCR beta cDNA libraries contained unique molecular identifiers. MiXCR was run by TCRdb on the PCR reads, yielding one entry per CDR3 protein. Of about 810,000 distinct CDR3 sequences listed, roughly 58% are singletons. V is TRBV5-1 and J is TRBJ1-2; weak D call: TRBD1 (6 bases). The sequence was collected from a girl aged 5-17 years with multiple sclerosis. The sample comprised blood. CDR3 coding DNA: TGCGCCAGCAGCTTAATAACAGGGTCTGGTGGCTACACCTTC. Translated: CASSLITGSGGYTF.